This T cell receptor beta chain derives from a study of blood T cell repertoires in COVID-19. Germline CDR1 and CDR2: SGHVS and FNYEAQ. The ends were cut back, 1 base at V and 8 bases at J, with 12 bases in the middle. This CDR3 comprises 14 residues. How the authors handled the data: Amplification with reference gene primers provided the estimates of nucleated cell counts. This table comes from immunoSEQ multiplex PCR, and its TCRdb copy is limited to in-frame clones, with some not included. The V and J calls and clone size are taken from that table; D and trimming were inferred from the DNA. The sample holds roughly 230,000 clones, around 89% seen once. The sample holds one count of this clone.

What was sequenced was peripheral blood. This clonotype was obtained from a man aged 70 or older with acute or convalescent COVID-19. The chain has TRBV7-6 and TRBJ1-5; the D gene is possibly TRBD1 (6 bases). The CDR3 bases are TGTGCCAGCAGCTTAGGCGGAAAGGGGGAGCCCCAGCATTTT. This codes for CASSLGGKGEPQHF.